The T cell receptor beta chain under discussion was sequenced for a study of Ad26.COV2.S vaccination and SARS-CoV-2 variants (dated by TCRdb to the early 2020s). With regard to the full study: Vaccine-arm donors were drawn from COV1001, a multicentre, randomized, double-blind, placebo-controlled phase I-IIa trial of Ad26.COV2.S in healthy adults. Ad26.COV2.S was given intramuscularly at 5x10^10 or 1x10^11 viral particles, as a single shot or as two shots 56 days apart. The specificity and breadth of SARS-CoV-2-reactive T cell receptors after Ad26.COV2.S vaccination were assessed by TCRbeta repertoire sequencing. A total of roughly 30 samples were included in the TCR-sequenced set, comprising around 19 Ad26.COV2.S vaccine recipients, 5 placebo recipients and 8 SARS-CoV-2 convalescent individuals. Trial participants were randomized into five groups of five: low-dose or high-dose Ad26.COV2.S given once or twice, or placebo on both occasions. Investigators remained blinded to trial group allocation during experiments and outcome assessment. What the authors observed across the whole study: Comparing responses between vaccine doses or regimens was not something the study was powered to do. According to the authors, total T cell responses may have been underestimated by the TCR breadth and depth analyses. Vaccine and placebo recipients had comparable non-spike TCR breadth, which fits with the vaccine containing only spike. After vaccination, substantial breadth of spike-specific CD8+ and CD4+ T cell responses was reported. Spike-specific TCR breadth was higher in Ad26.COV2.S recipients than in placebo recipients (P = 0.0014).

The germline V gene gives CDR1 as SGHAT and CDR2 as FQNNGV. CDR3 length: 14 amino acids, cysteine to phenylalanine. Only the CDR3 part of the read is kept: 42 bases, read in frame from the first base. V and J are truncated by 1 base and 7 bases respectively, leaving an intervening sequence of 13 bases. The immunoSEQ Assay was used to sequence TCRbeta CDR3 regions. After extraction, genomic DNA underwent amplification by bias-controlled multiplex PCR, followed by high-throughput sequencing. Per the authors' processing: To quantify the absolute abundance of each unique TCRbeta CDR3 region, sequences were collapsed and filtered. T cell fraction was estimated by normalizing TCRbeta template counts to usable DNA, with usable DNA measured through amplification of reference genes found in all nucleated cells. Repertoire TCRs were annotated as SARS-CoV-2-specific by exact matching of V gene, CDR3 amino acid sequence and J gene to a known reactive TCR set. MIRA supplied the reference SARS-CoV-2 TCR set, which was filtered for enrichment in COVID-19-positive ImmuneCODE repertoires so that public or cross-reactive TCRs were removed. Drawing on the MIRA antigens, annotated TCRs were analysed further at the level of specific ORF or position within ORF. Depth was the summed frequency of annotated unique rearrangements, while breadth was defined as annotated unique rearrangements over total unique productive rearrangements. Two-sided Wilcoxon rank-sum tests were applied when comparing TCR breadth between groups. TCRdb obtained this table from immuneACCESS and retained in-frame rearrangements with V and J assigned. These tables miss some clones; where compared with another copy, unresolved V genes account for less than half of the shortfall, and the remainder is unexplained. V and J calls and clone size come straight from that table; D and trimming were deduced from the DNA. For this sample the table gives about 400,000 clones, of which about 80% were detected only once. Together, the top ten hold more than 7% of the sample.

About this clone: The clone's antigen remains unknown. No base quality information exists; no much larger clone differs at one position.

The treatment or condition tag for this specimen amounts to: 15 to 20 received Ad26.COV2.S at low or high dose, single or two shots; about five received placebo; per-sample allocation not given. For vaccine and placebo recipients, repertoires were sequenced using samples collected on day 63 after the first injection. Cohort 1b enrolled some 25 adults aged 18-55 years at a single site in Boston, USA, between 29 July and 7 August 2020. Ad26.COV2.S was a replication-incompetent adenovirus type 26 vector that expressed a prefusion-stabilized SARS-CoV-2 spike protein derived from the original Wuhan strain.

The receptor chain draws on TRBV11-2 and TRBJ1-1, with no confidently assigned D gene. The sequences come from peripheral blood, collected in a trial of Ad26.COV2.S vaccine versus placebo. The clonotype comes from a person between 18 and 65 years old who received the Ad26.COV2.S COVID-19 vaccine or a placebo. The CDR3: CASSLGAVVYEAFF. The nucleotide sequence reads TGTGCCAGCAGCTTAGGGGCAGTCGTGTATGAAGCTTTCTTT.